This T cell receptor (beta chain) was retrieved from a study of CD8 T cells in Susac syndrome. Trimming took off 4 bases at V and 8 bases at J, with 20 bases between the two ends. Germline V lookup: CDR1 LGHDT, CDR2 YNNKEL (reference sequence). This CDR3 spans 15 amino acids. TEMRA cells were enriched by FACS, while CD8+ and CD4+ T cells were obtained through a negative isolation that was performed magnetically. Random-hexamer reverse transcription was applied to roughly 0.45 to 1 ug RNA. TCR beta CDR3 was amplified by immunoSEQ covering 54 Vbeta and 13 Jbeta. TCRdb passed the immunoSEQ multiplex PCR reads through MiXCR, listing each CDR3 protein once. The profile covers 100,000 to 150,000 distinct CDR3 sequences, with over 85% appearing a single time and approximately 0.2% taken by the ten largest.

The receptor was isolated from a human donor with Susac syndrome. The V gene is TRBV3-1, the J gene TRBJ2-5; either TRBD1 or TRBD2 may fit D (5 bases each). The source material was CD8+ T cells from PBMCs. As DNA, the CDR3 is TGTGCCAGCAGCCCAGAACCGGGGCCCGGGGAAACCCAGTACTTC. Translation: CASSPEPGPGETQYF.